The entry that follows covers one T cell receptor (beta chain) sequence. This clone's antigen is unknown. No qualities accompany the bases; no much larger clone lies one base away. The CDR3 sequence holds 14 residues, the cysteine and phenylalanine included. Only the CDR3 DNA is retained, 42 bases long and in frame from the first base. V loses 1 base of germline sequence and J loses 2 bases, and the interval between the two ends is 9 bases. The germline V gene supplies CDR1 SGDLS and CDR2 YYNGEE. The collaborating institutions used their own protocols to collect whole blood in K2EDTA tubes. For TCRbeta analysis, collaborator samples were shipped as frozen whole blood, as isolated PBMCs, or as DNA extracted from either sample type. The data belong to a study of blood T cell repertoires in COVID-19 (dated by TCRdb to 2018 to 2021). About the full investigation: The collaborator samples originated in the United States, Italy and Spain and spanned the acute and convalescent phases of COVID-19. The prospective study material was composed of cDNA or gDNA derived from T cells, B-cell-depleted T cells, or PBMCs. The dataset comprised deeply sampled blood TCRbeta repertoires from subjects exposed to, actively infected with, or recovered from COVID-19. A freely available public database, intended as a resource for researchers studying the immune response to SARS-CoV-2, is where the repertoires were released. The samples were drawn from the first 160 participants of the ongoing ImmuneRACE study and from 950 to 1,500 subjects provided by 6 global collaborators. Sample metadata almost always included a de-identified subject ID, COVID-19 status, age in years and sex. Where HLA class I and class II types were available, the types were taken from metadata supplied by the sample provider, not from assay-based typing. Broader findings and caveats from the paper: The amount of clinical and demographic metadata varied by source and participant and was provided uncurated.

TCRbeta CDR3 regions were amplified from genomic DNA by means of the immunoSEQ Assay, a bias-controlled multiplex PCR. Per the source publication's procedure: The number of nucleated cells in each sample was estimated from the amplification of reference gene primers within the assay. To quantify the absolute abundance of each unique TCRbeta CDR3 rearrangement, sequence reads were collapsed and filtered. Productive Simpson clonality was computed per sample as the square root of Simpson's diversity index over productive rearrangements. Here the immuneACCESS table is served through TCRdb, limited to in-frame sequences with V and J called. Missing clones are a known gap in these copies; in checked studies unresolved V genes cover under half, and the rest lacks a known reason. V and J calls and clone size come straight from that table; D and trimming were deduced from the DNA. The table for this sample lists 50,000 to 65,000 clones; approximately 90% of them were counted only once. The ten largest clones add up to about 3.4% of the sample.

The sequence was obtained from a man aged 45-60 years with acute or convalescent COVID-19. The specimen sequenced was peripheral blood. The sequence links TRBV9 to TRBJ1-2, with no reliable assignment of the D segment. Here the CDR3 is given as CASSVKGGNYGYTF. The base sequence is TGTGCCAGCAGCGTAAAGGGAGGAAACTATGGCTACACCTTC.